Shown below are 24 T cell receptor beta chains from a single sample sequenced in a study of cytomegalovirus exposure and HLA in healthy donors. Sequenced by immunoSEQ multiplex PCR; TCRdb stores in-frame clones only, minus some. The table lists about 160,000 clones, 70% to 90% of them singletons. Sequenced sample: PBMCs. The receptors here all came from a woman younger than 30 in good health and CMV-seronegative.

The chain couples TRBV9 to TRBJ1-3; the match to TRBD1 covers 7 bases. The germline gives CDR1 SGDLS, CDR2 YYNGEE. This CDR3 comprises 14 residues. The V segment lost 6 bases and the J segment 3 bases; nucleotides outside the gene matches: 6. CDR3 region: CASTTGVGGNTIYF. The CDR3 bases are TGTGCCAGCACCACAGGGGTGGGTGGAAACACCATATATTTT. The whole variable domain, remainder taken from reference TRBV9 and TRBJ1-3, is DSGVTQTPKHLITATGQRVTLRCSPRSGDLSVYWYQQSLDQGLQFLIQYYNGEERAKGNILERFSAQQFPDLHSELNLSSLELGDSALYFCASTTGVGGNTIYFGEGSWLTVV.

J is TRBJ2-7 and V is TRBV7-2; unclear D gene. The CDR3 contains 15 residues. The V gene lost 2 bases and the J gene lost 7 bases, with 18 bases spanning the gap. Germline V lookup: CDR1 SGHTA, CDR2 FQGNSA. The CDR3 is CASSLLGNPAGEQYF. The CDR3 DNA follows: TGTGCCAGCAGCTTACTAGGCAACCCTGCCGGAGAGCAGTACTTC.

CDR3 sequence reads: CASSHYSGRGKDTQYF. CDR3 DNA: TGTGCCAGCAGCCATTATAGCGGGAGGGGTAAAGATACGCAGTATTTT. This chain joins TRBV11-2 and TRBJ2-3, with 11 bases that match TRBD2. The CDR3 totals 16 residues. V trimming: 5 bases; J trimming: 5 bases; junction bases outside the gene matches: 9. Looked up from germline, CDR1 is SGHAT and CDR2 is FQNNGV.

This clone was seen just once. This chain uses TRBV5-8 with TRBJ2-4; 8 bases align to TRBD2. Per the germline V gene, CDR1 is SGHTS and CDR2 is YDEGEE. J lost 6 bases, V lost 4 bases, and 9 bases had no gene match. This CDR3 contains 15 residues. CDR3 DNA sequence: TGTGCCAGCAGCCCTGGGGGGGCGGGAGGAAACATTCAGTACTTC. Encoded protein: CASSPGGAGGNIQYF.

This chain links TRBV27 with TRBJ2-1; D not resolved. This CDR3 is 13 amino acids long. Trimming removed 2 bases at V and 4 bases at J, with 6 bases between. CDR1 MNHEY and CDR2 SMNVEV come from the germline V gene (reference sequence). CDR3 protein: CASSLGLYNEQFF. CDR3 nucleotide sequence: TGTGCCAGCAGTTTAGGGCTGTACAATGAGCAGTTCTTC.

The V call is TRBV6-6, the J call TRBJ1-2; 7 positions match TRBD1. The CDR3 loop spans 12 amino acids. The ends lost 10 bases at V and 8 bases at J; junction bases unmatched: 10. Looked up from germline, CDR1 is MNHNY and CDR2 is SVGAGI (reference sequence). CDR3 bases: TGTGCCATTCTACAGGGGATAGGGGGCTACACCTTC. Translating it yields CAILQGIGGYTF.

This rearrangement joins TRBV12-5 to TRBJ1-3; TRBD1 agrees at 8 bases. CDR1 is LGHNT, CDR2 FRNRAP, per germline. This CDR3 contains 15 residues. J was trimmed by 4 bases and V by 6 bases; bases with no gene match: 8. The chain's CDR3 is CASGPNWDRGNTIYF. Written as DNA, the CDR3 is TGTGCTAGTGGCCCCAACTGGGACAGGGGAAACACCATATATTTT.

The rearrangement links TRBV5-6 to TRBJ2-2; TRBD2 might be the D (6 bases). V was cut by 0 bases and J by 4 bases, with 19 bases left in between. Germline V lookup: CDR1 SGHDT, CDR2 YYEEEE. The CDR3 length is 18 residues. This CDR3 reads CASSLAKGGEVATGELFF. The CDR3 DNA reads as TGTGCCAGCAGCTTGGCCAAGGGCGGGGAGGTGGCCACCGGGGAGCTGTTTTTT.

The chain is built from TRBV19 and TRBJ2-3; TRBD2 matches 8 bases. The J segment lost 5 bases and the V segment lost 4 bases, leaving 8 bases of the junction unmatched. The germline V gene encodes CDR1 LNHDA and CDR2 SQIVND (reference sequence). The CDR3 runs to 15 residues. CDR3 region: CASSTGGPSGDTQYF. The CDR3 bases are TGTGCCAGTAGTACGGGAGGGCCCTCAGGAGATACGCAGTATTTT.

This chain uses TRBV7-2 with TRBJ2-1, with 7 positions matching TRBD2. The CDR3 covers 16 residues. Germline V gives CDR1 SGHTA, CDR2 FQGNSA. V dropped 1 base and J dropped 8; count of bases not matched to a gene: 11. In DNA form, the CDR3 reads TGTGCCAGCAGCTTAGTCTGGCGGGAGCCTTCGGATGAGCAGTTCTTC. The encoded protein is CASSLVWREPSDEQFF.

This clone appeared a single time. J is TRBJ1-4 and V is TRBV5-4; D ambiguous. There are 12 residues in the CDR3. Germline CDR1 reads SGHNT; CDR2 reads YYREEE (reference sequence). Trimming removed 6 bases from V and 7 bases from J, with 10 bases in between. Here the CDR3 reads CASTRRGEKLFF. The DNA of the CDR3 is TGTGCCAGCACCCGAAGAGGTGAAAAACTGTTTTTT.

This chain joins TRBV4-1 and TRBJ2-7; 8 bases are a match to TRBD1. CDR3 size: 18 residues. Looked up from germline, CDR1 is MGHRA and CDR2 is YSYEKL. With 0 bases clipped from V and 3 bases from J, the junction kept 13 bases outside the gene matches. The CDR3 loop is CASSQEGLGGQVHYEQYF. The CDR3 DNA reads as TGCGCCAGCAGCCAAGAGGGGTTGGGGGGACAGGTCCACTACGAGCAGTACTTC.

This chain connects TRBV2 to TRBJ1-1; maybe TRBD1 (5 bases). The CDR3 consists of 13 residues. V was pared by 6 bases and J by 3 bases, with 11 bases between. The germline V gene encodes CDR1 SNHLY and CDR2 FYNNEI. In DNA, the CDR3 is TGTGCCAGCAGAGGGGTGCTGGACACTGAAGCTTTCTTT. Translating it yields CASRGVLDTEAFF.

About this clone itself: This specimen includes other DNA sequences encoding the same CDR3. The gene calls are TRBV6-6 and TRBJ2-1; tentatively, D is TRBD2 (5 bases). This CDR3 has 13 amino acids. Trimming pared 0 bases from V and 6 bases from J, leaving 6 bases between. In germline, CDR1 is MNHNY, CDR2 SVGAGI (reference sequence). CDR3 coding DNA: TGTGCCAGCAGTTACTCACGGGGCAATGAGCAGTTCTTC. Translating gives CASSYSRGNEQFF.

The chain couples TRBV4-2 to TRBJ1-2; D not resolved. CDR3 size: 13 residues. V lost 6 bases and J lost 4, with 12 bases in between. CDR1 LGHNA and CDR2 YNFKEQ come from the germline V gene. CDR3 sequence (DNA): TGTGCCAGCAGGACCCCTCCGGGCTATGGCTACACCTTC. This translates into CASRTPPGYGYTF.

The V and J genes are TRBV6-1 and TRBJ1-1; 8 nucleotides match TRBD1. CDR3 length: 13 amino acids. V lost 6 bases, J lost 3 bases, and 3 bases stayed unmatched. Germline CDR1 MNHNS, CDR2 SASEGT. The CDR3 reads CASRVQGDTEAFF. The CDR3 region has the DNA TGTGCCAGCAGGGTACAGGGGGACACTGAAGCTTTCTTT.

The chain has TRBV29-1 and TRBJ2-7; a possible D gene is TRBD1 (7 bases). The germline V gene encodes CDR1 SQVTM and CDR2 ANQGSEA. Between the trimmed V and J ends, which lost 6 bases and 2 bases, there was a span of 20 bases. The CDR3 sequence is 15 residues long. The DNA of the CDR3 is TGCAGCGTCGCGCGGGGAAGGGACAGTCCCTACGAGCAGTACTTC. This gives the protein CSVARGRDSPYEQYF.

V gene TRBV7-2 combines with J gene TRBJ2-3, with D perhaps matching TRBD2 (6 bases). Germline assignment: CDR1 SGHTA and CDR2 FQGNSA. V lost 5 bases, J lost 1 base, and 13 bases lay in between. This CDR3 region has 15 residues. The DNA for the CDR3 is TGTGCCAGCAGCCCCGGGGGAGGAGGCACAGATACGCAGTATTTT. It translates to CASSPGGGGTDTQYF.

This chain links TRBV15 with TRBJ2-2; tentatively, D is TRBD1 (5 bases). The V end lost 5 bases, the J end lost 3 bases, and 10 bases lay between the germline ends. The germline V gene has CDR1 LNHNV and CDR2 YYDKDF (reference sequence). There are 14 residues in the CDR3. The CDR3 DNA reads TGTGCCACCAGCCAGGGTCTGGACACCGGGGAGCTGTTTTTT. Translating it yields CATSQGLDTGELFF.

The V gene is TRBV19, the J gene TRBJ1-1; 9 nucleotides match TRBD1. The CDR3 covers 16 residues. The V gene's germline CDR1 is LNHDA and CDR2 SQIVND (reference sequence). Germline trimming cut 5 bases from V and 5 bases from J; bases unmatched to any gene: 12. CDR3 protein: CASSGNLDRGKTEAFF. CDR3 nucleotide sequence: TGTGCCAGTAGTGGCAACCTGGACAGGGGAAAGACTGAAGCTTTCTTT.

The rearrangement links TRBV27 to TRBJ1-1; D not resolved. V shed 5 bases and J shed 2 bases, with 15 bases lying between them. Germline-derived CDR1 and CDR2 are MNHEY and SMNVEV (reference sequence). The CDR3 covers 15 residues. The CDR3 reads CASSETAVRNTEAFF. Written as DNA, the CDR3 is TGTGCCAGCAGTGAAACAGCTGTTCGAAACACTGAAGCTTTCTTT.

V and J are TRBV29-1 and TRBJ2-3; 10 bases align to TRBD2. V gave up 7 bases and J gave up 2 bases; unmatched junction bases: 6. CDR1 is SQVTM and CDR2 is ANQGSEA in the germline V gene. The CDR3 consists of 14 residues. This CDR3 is CSAQTSGFTDTQYF. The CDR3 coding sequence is TGCAGCGCGCAGACTAGCGGGTTCACAGATACGCAGTATTTT.

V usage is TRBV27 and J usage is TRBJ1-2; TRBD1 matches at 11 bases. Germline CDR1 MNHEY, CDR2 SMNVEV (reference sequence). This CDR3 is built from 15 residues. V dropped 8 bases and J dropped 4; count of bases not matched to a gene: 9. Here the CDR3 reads CASSLRGTGGYGYTF. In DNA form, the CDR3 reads TGTGCCAGCTCACTCCGGGGGACAGGGGGCTATGGCTACACCTTC.

The CDR3 reads CASSSRLAGYNEQFF. The CDR3 region has the DNA TGTGCCAGCAGCTCCCGACTAGCGGGATACAATGAGCAGTTCTTC. The chain joins TRBV11-3 to TRBJ2-1; 11 nucleotides line up with TRBD2. The ends lost 4 bases at V and 4 bases at J; junction bases unmatched: 3. The germline CDR1 and CDR2 sequences are SGHNT and YENEEA. This CDR3 contains 15 residues.